This T cell receptor beta chain stems from a study of Graves' ophthalmopathy and Graves' hyperthyroidism. Study in general: Researchers classed hyperthyroidism as stable given no ophthalmopathy within 18 months of follow-up. General study points: From stable hyperthyroidism, ophthalmopathy was separated by a 13-signature model with 85% to 90% sensitivity and roughly 84% specificity.

This clonotype was recorded a few times. Its specificity is not known. As the template, RNA transcripts were used to amplify TCR beta CDR3 regions. First-round RT-PCR with HTBI primers preceded a second-round multiplex PCR. TCRdb re-derived calls from the multiplex PCR reads in MiXCR, one entry per CDR3 protein. The sample contains about 1.1 million distinct CDR3 sequences, roughly 35% of which appear only once. The CDR3 covers 12 residues. Trimming cost V 0 bases and J 14 bases, with 11 bases left between them. CDR1 and CDR2 from the germline V gene are SGHAT and FQNNGV. New diagnoses, under 2 months' duration, and ages 18 to 65 characterized the hyperthyroidism patients. Orbital computed tomography, together with clinical symptoms, serum thyroxine, TRAb and thyroid ultrasound, was used for diagnosis.

The sequencing sample was made of peripheral blood or thyroid tissue (not recorded which). This sequence was found in an adult man with Graves' hyperthyroidism. This chain uses TRBV11-2 with TRBJ2-1; D perhaps matches TRBD2 (6 bases). Written as DNA, the CDR3 is TGTGCCAGCAGCTTAGAAGTCGGGGAGGAGTTCTTC. This gives the protein CASSLEVGEEFF.